This T cell receptor beta chain was retrieved from a study of lymphopenia after photon versus proton radiotherapy. Study observations and caveats: Only patients who died were analyzed for survival; proton advantage is unproven. Post-nadir TCR diversity decline inversely tracked overall survival among those who died. After the lymphocyte nadir, photon-treated repertoires showed oligoclonal expansion, especially of CD8+ Temra cells.

Regarding this clone: The antigen remains undetermined.

The data were produced by immunoSEQ multiplex PCR, yet TCRdb's version contains in-frame clones alone and is incomplete. The sample contains 37,000 or so clones, more than 70% of which appear only once. The origin of this receptor is a man between 50 and 59 years old with gastric cancer. The sample here was peripheral blood, taken from a patient treated with photon-based radiotherapy.

CDR3 residues: CASSIDPAGLDTEAFF. As DNA, the CDR3 is TGTGCCAGTAGTATAGATCCGGCCGGGCTGGACACTGAAGCTTTCTTT. The chain employs TRBV19 and TRBJ1-1; D ambiguous. This CDR3 has 16 residues. The germline V and J ends were trimmed by 0 bases and 3 bases, with 14 bases remaining between them. Germline lookup yields CDR1 LNHDA and CDR2 SQIVND (reference sequence).